This T cell receptor beta chain stems from a study of shared clonotypes between healthy human individuals (dated by TCRdb to 2020 to 2022). About the investigation overall: The cohort comprised a couple of women and a few men aged 18 to 49 years. To estimate repertoire size and how much clonotype sharing occurs between individuals, the study deeply sequenced the blood TCR repertoires of five healthy adults. Leukapheresis yielded between about 0.85 and 9 billion PBMCs per donor. Different laboratories and diverse techniques were used to prepare libraries and sequence TCR repertoires, to increase sequencing depth and limit assay-specific biases. What the study reported, not specific to this receptor: Pairwise subsampling led to the expectation that sequencing depth would affect the degree of clonotype sharing among donors. Because the study included a small number of donors, the genetic and exposure-history diversity represented was limited. Sampling was restricted to blood, and TCR repertoires in tissues likely differ from the TCR repertoires found in blood.

The CDR3 sequence holds 15 residues, the cysteine and phenylalanine included. This entry keeps only the CDR3 DNA: 45 bases, framed from base 1. The germline V gene provides CDR1 MNHNS and CDR2 SASEGT. The germline ends are 8 bases apart after V is trimmed by 0 bases and J by 0 bases. Only one count was recorded for this clone. Which antigen it targets is not known. Per-base qualities were not stored, and no clone one base away is much larger. Other nucleotide sequences in the sample specify the same CDR3. Using the deep immunoSEQ assay, TCR CDR3 regions were amplified from genomic DNA by multiplex PCR. Extracted genomic DNA from each cell subset was spread evenly across all wells of several immunoSEQ 96-well plates, with each plate serving as a replicate. For unsorted PBMC, each replicate PCR was loaded with roughly 270 ng genomic DNA, equivalent to 30,000 or so T cell genomes. Unsorted PBMC genomic DNA was sequenced across ten immunoSEQ deep assay plates. Purified libraries were quantified with a Qubit 3.0 fluorometer, sized on a Bioanalyzer 2100, and re-quantified with the KAPA Library Quantification kit. Each immunoSEQ 96-well plate was sequenced on its own single-read 150-cycle Illumina NextSeq 550 flow cell. The source study handled its data this way. The immunoSEQ output contained only junctional sequences without quality scores, so filtering could not match that applied to full-length reads. Sequences were annotated with PyIR, a Python wrapper for IgBLAST v1.9, and V/J genes and CDR3 were assigned using IMGT germline references. Reads were filtered out if the reads had weak V/J assignments (E-value above 1e-6), no CDR3, stop codons, out-of-frame junctions, or ambiguous translated residues. V3J clonotypes were defined as sequences sharing an identical inferred V gene, J gene, and CDR3 amino acid sequence. Percentage overlap between repertoires was computed as shared unique clonotypes divided by the size of the smaller repertoire. Richness of each repertoire was evaluated using RTK rarefaction, the Chao1 estimator, and Recon v2.1 estimates of unobserved clonotypes. What TCRdb holds here is the immuneACCESS table cut down to in-frame rearrangements. Part of the clones is not present; checked against another copy, under half of the missing clones reflect an unresolved V gene, and the others are unexplained. V and J calls and clone size follow that table, whereas D and trimming were derived from the DNA. Here the sample has about 480,000 clones; approximately 85% occur a single time. The ten largest clones capture roughly 13% of the sample.

Donors were healthy HIV-negative adults with no recently reported acute infections or vaccinations. All donors were Caucasian adults living in Nashville, Tennessee, USA. In the unsorted samples, approximately 85 million PBMCs were counted, and genomic DNA was extracted using the QIAamp DNA Blood Mini kit. Blood was collected by leukapheresis, and PBMCs were isolated by Ficoll-Histopaque density gradient centrifugation and then cryopreserved in liquid nitrogen vapor phase. The chain is encoded by TRBV6-1 joined to TRBJ1-2, with the D gene call left open. What was sequenced was PBMCs. This TCR came from a woman in her thirties or forties in good health. Some clones in this sample may be carry-over from other donors' samples. In nucleotide form, the sequence is TGTGCCAGCAGTGAAGCCTCGGGAGCTAACTATGGCTACACCTTC. This translates into CASSEASGANYGYTF.